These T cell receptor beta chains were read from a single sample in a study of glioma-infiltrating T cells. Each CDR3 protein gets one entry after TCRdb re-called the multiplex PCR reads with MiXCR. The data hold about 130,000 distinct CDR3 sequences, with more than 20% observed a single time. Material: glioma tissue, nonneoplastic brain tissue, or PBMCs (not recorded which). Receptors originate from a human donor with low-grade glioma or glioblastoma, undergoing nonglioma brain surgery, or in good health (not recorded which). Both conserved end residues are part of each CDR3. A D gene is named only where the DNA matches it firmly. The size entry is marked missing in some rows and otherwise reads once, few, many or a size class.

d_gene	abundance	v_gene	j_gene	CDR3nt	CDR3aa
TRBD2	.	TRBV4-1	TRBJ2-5	TGCGCCAGCAGCATCAGCGGGGGCCGCCAAGAGACCCAGTACTTC	CASSISGGRQETQYF
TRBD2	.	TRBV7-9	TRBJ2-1	TGTGCCAGCAGCATCAGCGGGGAGATATACAATGAGCAGTTCTTC	CASSISGEIYNEQFF
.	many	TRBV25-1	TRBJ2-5	TGTGCCAGCAGTGAAGGACCGCGGGAGACCCAGTACTTC	CASSEGPRETQYF
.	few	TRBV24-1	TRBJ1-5	TGTGCCACCAGTGACCCCGGGACATCTCCTAGCAATCAGCCCCAGCATTTT	CATSDPGTSPSNQPQHF
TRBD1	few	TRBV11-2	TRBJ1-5	TGTGCCAGCAGCATCCAGGGGGCTAGCAATCAGCCCCAGCATTTT	CASSIQGASNQPQHF
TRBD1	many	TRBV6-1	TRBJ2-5	TGTGCCACACGGGACAGACGGTACCAAGAGACCCAGTACTTC	CATRDRRYQETQYF
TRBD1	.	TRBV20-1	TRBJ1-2	TGCAGTGCTGGAGACGATAGACAGGGCCCCCTGGGCTACACCTTC	CSAGDDRQGPLGYTF
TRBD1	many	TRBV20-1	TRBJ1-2	TGCAGTGCGATAGAGACAGGGAGCTATGGCTACACCTTC	CSAIETGSYGYTF
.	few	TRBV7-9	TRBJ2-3	TGTGCCAGCAGCTTAGAAGGTGGCCACCGAGTAAGTGGAGATACGCAGTATTTT	CASSLEGGHRVSGDTQYF
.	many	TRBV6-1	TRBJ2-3	TGTGCCAGCAGCCGGGTACAGGGCGCAGATACGCAGTATTTT	CASSRVQGADTQYF
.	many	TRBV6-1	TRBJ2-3	TGTGCCAGCAGTCTGGACGCCGTCGGAGATACGCAGTATTTT	CASSLDAVGDTQYF
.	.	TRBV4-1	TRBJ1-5	TGCGCCAGCAGCCACCTTCCCCAGAATCAGCCCCAGCATTTT	CASSHLPQNQPQHF
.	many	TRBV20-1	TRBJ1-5	TGCAGTGCTAGAGATCGATTAGAGGGCACCCAGCCCCAGCATTTT	CSARDRLEGTQPQHF
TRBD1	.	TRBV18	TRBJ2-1	TGTGCCAGCTCACCACCGGGACAGGGGTATAGCAATGAGCAGTTCTTC	CASSPPGQGYSNEQFF
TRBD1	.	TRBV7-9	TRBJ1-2	TGTGCCAGCAGCTTAAGCGGGACAGGGGCTAACTATGGCTACACCTTC	CASSLSGTGANYGYTF
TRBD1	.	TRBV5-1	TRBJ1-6	TGCGCCAGCAGCTTATACGACAGGGATAATTCACCCCTCCACTTT	CASSLYDRDNSPLHF
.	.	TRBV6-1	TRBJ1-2	TGCGCCAGCAGCGTTTCCACACTTAACTATGGCTACACCTTC	CASSVSTLNYGYTF
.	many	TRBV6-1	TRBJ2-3	TGTGCCAGCAGTGGTCAGCGGAGGCTTAGCACAGATACGCAGTATTTT	CASSGQRRLSTDTQYF
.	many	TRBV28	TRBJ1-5	TGTGCCAGCAGTTTACCTGACCCACGGGTGACCCAGCATTTT	CASSLPDPRVTQHF
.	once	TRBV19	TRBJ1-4	TGTGCCAGTACCCCTGGGACGTTCGTCGCTAATGAAAAACTGTTTTTT	CASTPGTFVANEKLFF
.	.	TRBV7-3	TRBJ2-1	TGTGCCAGCAGCTTAAATGCACCTTACAATGAGCAGTCCTTC	CASSLNAPYNEQSF
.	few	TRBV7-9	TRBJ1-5	TGTGCCAGCAGCCCGGGGGACAATCGCAATCAGCCCCAGCATTTT	CASSPGDNRNQPQHF
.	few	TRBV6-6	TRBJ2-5	TGTGCCAGCAGTTACTCTGGGCTACGGGCAGAGACCCAGTACTTC	CASSYSGLRAETQYF
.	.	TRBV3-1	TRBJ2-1	TGTGCCAGCAGCCAACCGACATATAATGAGCAGTTCTTC	CASSQPTYNEQFF
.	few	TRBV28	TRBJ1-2	TGTGCCAGCAGTTTAAGACGGGGCTACACCTTC	CASSLRRGYTF
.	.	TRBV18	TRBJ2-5	TGTGCCAGCTCACCTCTTGAGACCCAGTACTTC	CASSPLETQYF
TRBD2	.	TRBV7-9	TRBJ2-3	TGTGCCAGCAGCAAAGGGACTAGCGGGGACTCTAGCACAGATACGCAGTATTTT	CASSKGTSGDSSTDTQYF
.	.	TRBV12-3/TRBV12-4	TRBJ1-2	TGTGCCAGCAGTTCCCTCTATGGCTACACCTTC	CASSSLYGYTF
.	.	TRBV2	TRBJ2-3	TGTGCCAGCAGTGAAATCAGGGGTGATACGCAGTATTTT	CASSEIRGDTQYF
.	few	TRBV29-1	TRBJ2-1	TGCAGCGTTGAGCCGCGAAATGAGCAGTTCTTC	CSVEPRNEQFF
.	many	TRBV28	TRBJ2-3	TGTGCCAGCAGATTACCCGGGACAGATACGCAGTATTTT	CASRLPGTDTQYF
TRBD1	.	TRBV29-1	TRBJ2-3	TGCAGCGCCGGACACAGGGGGCGGTTGACAGATACGCAGTATTTT	CSAGHRGRLTDTQYF
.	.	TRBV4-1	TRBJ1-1	TGCGCCAGCAGCCAAGGGACAGTCCAGAACACTGAAGCTTTCTTT	CASSQGTVQNTEAFF
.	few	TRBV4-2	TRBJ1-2	TGTGCCAGCAGCCAAGAACAGGGTTCGCGAGGCTACACCTTC	CASSQEQGSRGYTF
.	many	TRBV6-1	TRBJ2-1	TGTGCCAGCGGGGAATACAATGAGCAGTTCTTC	CASGEYNEQFF
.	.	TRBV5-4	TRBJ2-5	TGTGCCAGCAGCCCCACAGGGGGGGTTGAGACCCAGTACTTC	CASSPTGGVETQYF
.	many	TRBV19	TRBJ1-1	TGTGCCAGTAGTATGGATCCGGGAAACACTGAAGCTTTCTTT	CASSMDPGNTEAFF
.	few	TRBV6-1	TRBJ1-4	TGTGCCAGCAGAGGAAGGGGTCGTGAAAAACTGTTTTTT	CASRGRGREKLFF
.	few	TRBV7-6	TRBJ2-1	TGTGCCAGCAGCATTAGCGTTTCCGCCTCCTACAATGAGCAGTTCTTC	CASSISVSASYNEQFF
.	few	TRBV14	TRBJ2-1	TGTGCCAGCAGCCAAGAATTGGGCGGGGTAAACCAGTTCTTC	CASSQELGGVNQFF
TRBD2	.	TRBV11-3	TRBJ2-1	TGTGCCAGCAGCCGAAGCGGGGGGGCCCTCGGTGAGCAGTTCTTC	CASSRSGGALGEQFF
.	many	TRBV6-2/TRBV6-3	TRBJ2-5	TGTGCCAGCAGTTACTCGAGGACCCTGGCGAACCAAGAGACCCAGTACTTC	CASSYSRTLANQETQYF
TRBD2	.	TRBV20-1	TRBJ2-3	TGCAGTGCCACGTCCAGCGGGGGGGCAGCGGATACGCAGTATTTT	CSATSSGGAADTQYF
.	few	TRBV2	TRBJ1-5	TGTGCCAGCAGTGATTCTCTGAGTGTGCTTAGCAATCAGCCCCAGCATTTT	CASSDSLSVLSNQPQHF
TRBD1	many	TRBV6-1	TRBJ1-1	TGTGCCAGCAGCCCGGACAGGGCGTACACTGAAGCTTTCTTT	CASSPDRAYTEAFF
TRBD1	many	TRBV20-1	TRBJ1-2	TGCAGTGCTAGAGATGGGACAGCTCACTATGGCTACACCTTC	CSARDGTAHYGYTF
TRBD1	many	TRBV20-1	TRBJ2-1	TGCAGTGCTAGAGACCCCGGGACAGGGGCGACTAATGAGCAGTTCTTC	CSARDPGTGATNEQFF
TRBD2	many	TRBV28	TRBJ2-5	TGTGCCAGCAGTTTCGAGCGGGGGAGCCCTTTGGGGAAGACCCAGTACTTC	CASSFERGSPLGKTQYF
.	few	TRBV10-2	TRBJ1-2	TGTGCCATCAGTGACGGCAGCAACTATGGCTACACCTTC	CAISDGSNYGYTF
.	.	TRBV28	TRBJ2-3	TGTGCCAGCAGTCCCATATCCCTCTCAGGGGCCCACACAGATACGCAGTATTTT	CASSPISLSGAHTDTQYF
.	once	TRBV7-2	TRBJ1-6	TGTGCCAGCAGCTTAAGGGCAGGGGTCCATAGCTCCTATAATTCACCCCTCCACTTT	CASSLRAGVHSSYNSPLHF
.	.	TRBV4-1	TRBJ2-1	TGCGCCAGCAGCCAAGATGAGCGCAGCTCCTACAATGAGCAGTTCTTC	CASSQDERSSYNEQFF
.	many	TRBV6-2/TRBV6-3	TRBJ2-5	TGTGCCAGCAGTTACTCAGGACTCAGCCGGGAGACCCAGTACTTC	CASSYSGLSRETQYF
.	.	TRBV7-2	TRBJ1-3	TGTGCCAGCAGCTCATACGGGAGGCAGGGGCTTTCCCAAGGAAACACCATATATTTT	CASSSYGRQGLSQGNTIYF
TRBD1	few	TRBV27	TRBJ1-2	TGTGCCAGCAAGACAGGGAGTTGGGCTAACTATGGCTACACCTTC	CASKTGSWANYGYTF
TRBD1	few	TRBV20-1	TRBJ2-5	TGCAGTGCCCAGCGAGGACAGGGAAATGGAGAGACCCAGTACTTC	CSAQRGQGNGETQYF
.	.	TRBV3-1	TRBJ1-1	TGTGCCAGCAGCCTCCACGGGGGGGGGCTGGGCACTGAAGCTTTCTTT	CASSLHGGGLGTEAFF